The T cell receptor beta chain under discussion was sequenced for a study of blood T cell repertoires in COVID-19. CDR3 size: 14 residues. Germline loops: CDR1 SEHNR, CDR2 FQNEAQ (reference sequence). Trimming cost V 4 bases and J 3 bases; bases outside gene matches: 4. Sequencing was performed with immunoSEQ multiplex PCR; in TCRdb, only in-frame clones are kept and a portion is missing. The data hold tens of thousands of clones, with 88% observed a single time. The chain has TRBV7-9 and TRBJ2-7, with TRBD1 identical over 9 bases. Sequencing was performed on peripheral blood. The receptor's source is a man in his fifties or sixties with acute or convalescent COVID-19. This chain's CDR3 is CASSSQGAGYEQYF. CDR3 in DNA: TGTGCCAGCAGCTCACAGGGGGCAGGCTACGAGCAGTACTTC.